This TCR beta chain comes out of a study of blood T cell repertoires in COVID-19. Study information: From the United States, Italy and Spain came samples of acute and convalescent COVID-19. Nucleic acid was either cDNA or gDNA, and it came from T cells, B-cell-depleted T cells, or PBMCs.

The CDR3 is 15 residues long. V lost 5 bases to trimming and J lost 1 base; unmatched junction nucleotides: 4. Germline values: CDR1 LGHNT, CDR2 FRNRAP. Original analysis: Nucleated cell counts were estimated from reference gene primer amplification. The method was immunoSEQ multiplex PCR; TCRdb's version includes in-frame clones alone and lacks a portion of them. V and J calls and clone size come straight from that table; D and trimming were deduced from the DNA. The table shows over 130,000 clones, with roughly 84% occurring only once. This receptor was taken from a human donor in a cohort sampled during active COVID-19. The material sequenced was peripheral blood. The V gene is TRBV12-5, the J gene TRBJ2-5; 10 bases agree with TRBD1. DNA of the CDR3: TGTGCTAGTGGTACCGGGACAGGGGTCCAAGAGACCCAGTACTTC. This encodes CASGTGTGVQETQYF. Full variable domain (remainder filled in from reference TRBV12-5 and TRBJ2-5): DARVTQTPRHKVTEMGQEVTMRCQPILGHNTVFWYRQTMMQGLELLAYFRNRAPLDDSGMPKDRFSAEMPDATLATLKIQPSEPRDSAVYFCASGTGTGVQETQYFGPGTRLLVL.